This T cell receptor beta chain comes out of a study of monozygotic twins with inflammatory bowel disease. The study, taken as a whole, reports: The study found lower TCRbeta diversity (inverse Simpson) in IBD patients than in healthy co-twins. The study supported no single strong signal or clonotype linked to IBD.

Concerning this clonotype itself: Its antigen is as yet unknown.

The germline V gene encodes CDR1 SGHRS and CDR2 YFSETQ. The CDR3 contains 18 residues. TCRdb reprocessed the 5' RACE reads, with one entry per CDR3 protein and no DNA. Found here are some 150,000 distinct CDR3 sequences; the top ten clones hold more than 0.95%. Blood samples, whole and unsorted for T cells, yielded the isolated total RNA. The receptor comes from a human donor with ulcerative colitis or Crohn's disease, or a healthy co-twin of an affected twin (not recorded which). Sequenced: blood. The rearrangement joins TRBV5-1 to TRBJ1-1; as DNA is missing, the TRBD1 call by TCRdb cannot be tested. Here the CDR3 reads CASSPDPGQLFMNTEAFF.